The 9 T cell receptor beta chains reported below all come from one sample, sequenced in a study of shared clonotypes between healthy human individuals. Data came from immunoSEQ multiplex PCR; TCRdb stores just in-frame clones and leaves some out. The sample has a few million clones; around 94% are singletons. Sequenced sample: naive CD4+ T cells sorted from blood. Sample subset: CD45RA+ positively selected. These receptors were taken from a man between 18 and 29 years old in good health.

This chain joins TRBV15 and TRBJ2-7; TRBD1 aligns across 8 bases. V lost 1 base and J lost 5; bases outside the gene matches: 7. The CDR3 is 15 residues long. Germline CDR1 and CDR2: LNHNV and YYDKDF (reference sequence). CDR3: CATSRVIGQGHEQYF. CDR3 nucleotide sequence: TGTGCCACCAGCAGAGTAATTGGACAGGGCCACGAGCAGTACTTC.

This clone has only one observation. V usage is TRBV1 and J usage is TRBJ2-7; the D call TRBD2 from the table was never checked on the DNA. TRBV1 is an annotated pseudogene. CDR3 length: 16 amino acids. CDR3 protein: CTSSQEVSSGSYEQYF. CDR3 in DNA: TGCACCAGCAGCCAAGAGGTGAGTAGCGGGAGTTACGAGCAGTACTTC.

The rearrangement links TRBV15 to TRBJ1-3; D is uncertain. CDR1 and CDR2 from the germline V gene are LNHNV and YYDKDF (reference sequence). The CDR3 has 15 amino acids. V gave up 5 bases and J gave up 0 bases, with 11 bases separating them. CDR3 sequence (DNA): TGTGCCACCAGCGGGGAACGGTTCTCTGGAAACACCATATATTTT. Translated: CATSGERFSGNTIYF.

This sequence joins TRBV11-2 and TRBJ2-7; maybe TRBD1 (5 bases). V lost 5 bases and J 3 bases, leaving 5 bases between the germline ends. The CDR3 spans 11 residues. Germline CDR1 reads SGHAT; CDR2 reads FQNNGV. The CDR3 loop is CASSGHYEQYF. CDR3 DNA: TGTGCCAGCAGCGGACACTACGAGCAGTACTTC.

V and J are TRBV27 and TRBJ2-1; TRBD1 aligns across 9 bases. Germline V gene lookup returns CDR1 MNHEY and CDR2 SMNVEV (reference sequence). The CDR3 length is 16 residues. With V trimmed by 2 bases and J by 1 base, 3 bases remained unmatched. The CDR3: CASSLKGQGSYNEQFF. The CDR3 nucleotides read TGTGCCAGCAGTTTAAAGGGACAGGGATCCTACAATGAGCAGTTCTTC.

V and J are TRBV6-5 and TRBJ1-3; the D is unclear. The CDR3 is made up of 14 amino acids. V was clipped by 2 bases and J by 0 bases, with 5 bases between them. The germline gives CDR1 MNHEY, CDR2 SVGAGI. In DNA, the CDR3 is TGTGCCAGCAGTTACGTTGGCTCTGGAAACACCATATATTTT. As protein: CASSYVGSGNTIYF.

This chain connects TRBV5-1 to TRBJ2-3; D perhaps matches TRBD1 (5 bases). V shed 1 base and J shed 2 bases, with 14 bases lying between them. Germline CDR1 is SGHRS and CDR2 is YFSETQ. The CDR3 extends over 16 amino acids. CDR3 loop: CASSLTGRVPTDTQYF. DNA for the CDR3: TGCGCCAGCAGCTTGACAGGCAGGGTTCCCACAGATACGCAGTATTTT.

Comment on this clone: Other nucleotide sequences in the sample specify the same CDR3. This chain connects TRBV11-2 to TRBJ2-3; 7 bases line up with TRBD1. Trimming removed 3 bases from V and 4 bases from J; junction bases left unmatched: 4. The CDR3 contains 14 residues. The germline V gene has CDR1 SGHAT and CDR2 FQNNGV. CDR3 loop: CASSLTGSSDTQYF. The CDR3, as DNA: TGTGCCAGCAGCTTGACAGGGAGTTCAGATACGCAGTATTTT.

Remarks on this clone: In the same sample, other DNA sequences code for this CDR3. The rearrangement joins TRBV6-5 to TRBJ2-2; possibly TRBD1 or TRBD2 for D (6 bases each). Germline-derived CDR1 and CDR2 are MNHEY and SVGAGI. The V gene lost 2 bases and the J gene lost 0 bases, with 7 bases spanning the gap. This CDR3 contains 15 residues. CDR3 DNA: TGTGCCAGCAGTTACGGGGGGCCGAACACCGGGGAGCTGTTTTTT. As protein: CASSYGGPNTGELFF.